These T cell receptor beta chains were read from a single sample in a study of blood T cells in healthy people across ages. TCRdb independently ran MiXCR on the 5' RACE reads; one entry per CDR3 protein. The sample yields 1,800,000 or so distinct CDR3 sequences, 30% to 40% seen once. The specimen was blood. The receptors shown here come from a human donor in good health. Both conserved end residues are part of each CDR3.

CDR3 protein: CASSLEFRQTQYF
J gene: -
V gene: TRBV12-3/TRBV12-4

CDR3 protein: CSARMSPGANVLTF
J gene: TRBJ2-6
V gene: TRBV20-1

CDR3 protein: CASSPARRGGETQYF
J gene: TRBJ2-5
V gene: TRBV7-2

CDR3 protein: CASSFADTYNSPLHF
J gene: TRBJ1-6
V gene: TRBV12-3/TRBV12-4

CDR3 protein: CATSRVGEGIEEQYF
J gene: TRBJ2-4
V gene: TRBV15

CDR3 protein: CASSPRDLSYEQYF
J gene: TRBJ2-7
V gene: TRBV18

CDR3 protein: CASSSGRLQGNEQFF
J gene: TRBJ2-1
V gene: TRBV5-1

CDR3 protein: CASSTGRDPEQFF
J gene: TRBJ2-1
V gene: TRBV7-8

CDR3 protein: CSGGQGFNYGYTF
J gene: TRBJ1-2
V gene: TRBV29-1

CDR3 protein: CASSQDWLAGNNEQYF
J gene: TRBJ2-7
V gene: TRBV4-3

CDR3 protein: CASSLQGRVQYF
J gene: TRBJ2-4
V gene: TRBV7-9

CDR3 protein: CATTGLAGVEQFF
J gene: TRBJ2-1
V gene: TRBV24-1

CDR3 protein: CSGGGGAVETQYF
J gene: -
V gene: TRBV20-1

CDR3 protein: CSATGTSGVQDAQYF
J gene: TRBJ2-3
V gene: TRBV20-1

CDR3 protein: CAWSSGETQYF
J gene: TRBJ2-5
V gene: TRBV30

CDR3 protein: CASSSEGATRPFF
J gene: TRBJ2-1
V gene: TRBV9

CDR3 protein: CASAPGVSSYNEQFF
J gene: TRBJ2-1
V gene: TRBV6-2/TRBV6-3

CDR3 protein: CSVVVKSNYGYTF
J gene: TRBJ1-2
V gene: TRBV29-1

CDR3 protein: CASSPFGQGENYEQYF
J gene: TRBJ2-7
V gene: TRBV18

CDR3 protein: CAIGSGGAEETQYF
J gene: TRBJ2-5
V gene: TRBV7-9

CDR3 protein: CASSLNSASGAQYF
J gene: TRBJ2-7
V gene: TRBV5-1

CDR3 protein: CSAIPWGTVYNEQFF
J gene: TRBJ2-1
V gene: TRBV20-1

CDR3 protein: CSALTGGTAYNEQFF
J gene: TRBJ2-1
V gene: TRBV20-1